This is a list of T cell receptor beta chains from one sample in a study of blood T cell repertoires in COVID-19. The data were produced by immunoSEQ multiplex PCR, yet TCRdb's version contains in-frame clones alone and is incomplete. This sample carries about 120,000 clones, just under 90% of them seen once, and the ten largest clones take more than 2%. What was sequenced was peripheral blood. The receptors shown here come from a woman aged 50 to 65 with acute or convalescent COVID-19. Both conserved end residues are part of each CDR3. D genes are given only for firm matches. Clone size appears in some rows only: once, few, many, or a class for an expanded clone.

d_gene: NA
j_gene: TRBJ1-6
v_gene: TRBV7-3
abundance: NA
CDR3aa: CASSFGSPGSPLHF
CDR3nt: TGTGCCAGCAGCTTTGGGAGTCCGGGGTCACCCCTCCACTTT

d_gene: TRBD1
j_gene: TRBJ1-2
v_gene: TRBV10-2
abundance: few
CDR3aa: CASRLGQGNYGYTF
CDR3nt: TGCGCCAGCAGATTGGGACAGGGAAACTATGGCTACACCTTC

d_gene: NA
j_gene: TRBJ1-5
v_gene: TRBV3-1/TRBV3-2
abundance: NA
CDR3aa: CASSQGTASNQPQHF
CDR3nt: TGTGCCAGCAGCCAAGGGACAGCGAGCAATCAGCCCCAGCATTTT

d_gene: NA
j_gene: TRBJ2-1
v_gene: TRBV5-1
abundance: few
CDR3aa: CASSLVRGYNEQFF
CDR3nt: TGCGCCAGCAGCTTGGTTCGCGGGTACAATGAGCAGTTCTTC

d_gene: TRBD2
j_gene: TRBJ2-7
v_gene: TRBV5-5
abundance: NA
CDR3aa: CASSFASGSYEQYF
CDR3nt: TGTGCCAGCAGCTTTGCTAGCGGCTCCTACGAGCAGTACTTC

d_gene: NA
j_gene: TRBJ2-4
v_gene: TRBV19
abundance: NA
CDR3aa: CASSVDRPGDIQYF
CDR3nt: TGTGCCAGTAGTGTGGACAGGCCGGGGGACATTCAGTACTTC

d_gene: NA
j_gene: TRBJ2-7
v_gene: TRBV6-2/TRBV6-3
abundance: NA
CDR3aa: CASRPQGYEQYF
CDR3nt: TGTGCCAGCAGACCTCAGGGATACGAGCAGTACTTC

d_gene: NA
j_gene: TRBJ2-1
v_gene: TRBV2
abundance: NA
CDR3aa: CASVQYNEQFF
CDR3nt: TGTGCCAGCGTACAGTACAATGAGCAGTTCTTC

d_gene: TRBD1
j_gene: TRBJ1-1
v_gene: TRBV2
abundance: NA
CDR3aa: CASSVKGAQTEAFF
CDR3nt: TGTGCCAGCAGTGTTAAGGGGGCGCAGACTGAAGCTTTCTTT

d_gene: TRBD1
j_gene: TRBJ1-6
v_gene: TRBV27
abundance: NA
CDR3aa: CASSLLLTGGTNSPLHF
CDR3nt: TGTGCCAGCAGTCTCCTATTGACAGGGGGTACTAATTCACCCCTCCACTTT

d_gene: NA
j_gene: TRBJ2-7
v_gene: TRBV30
abundance: once
CDR3aa: CAWGGSYEQYF
CDR3nt: TGTGCCTGGGGGGGCAGCTACGAGCAGTACTTC

d_gene: TRBD2
j_gene: TRBJ2-2
v_gene: TRBV23-1
abundance: once
CDR3aa: CASSLGGGRFAGELFF
CDR3nt: TGCGCCAGCAGCCTAGGCGGGGGACGATTCGCCGGGGAGCTGTTTTTT

d_gene: NA
j_gene: TRBJ2-5
v_gene: TRBV29-1
abundance: NA
CDR3aa: CSVGGLQETQYF
CDR3nt: TGCAGCGTTGGGGGGCTGCAAGAGACCCAGTACTTC

d_gene: TRBD1
j_gene: TRBJ2-1
v_gene: TRBV7-2
abundance: NA
CDR3aa: CASSSGTGSYNEQFF
CDR3nt: TGTGCCAGCAGCTCCGGGACAGGGTCCTACAATGAGCAGTTCTTC

d_gene: NA
j_gene: TRBJ2-5
v_gene: TRBV29-1
abundance: NA
CDR3aa: CSVYSGQETQYF
CDR3nt: TGCAGCGTTTACTCCGGCCAAGAGACCCAGTACTTC

d_gene: TRBD1
j_gene: TRBJ2-7
v_gene: TRBV27
abundance: NA
CDR3aa: CASSPGQGIDEQYF
CDR3nt: TGTGCCAGCAGTCCCGGACAGGGGATTGACGAGCAGTACTTC

d_gene: NA
j_gene: TRBJ2-1
v_gene: TRBV3-1/TRBV3-2
abundance: NA
CDR3aa: CASSHASAYNEQFF
CDR3nt: TGTGCCAGCAGCCACGCTAGCGCCTACAATGAGCAGTTCTTC